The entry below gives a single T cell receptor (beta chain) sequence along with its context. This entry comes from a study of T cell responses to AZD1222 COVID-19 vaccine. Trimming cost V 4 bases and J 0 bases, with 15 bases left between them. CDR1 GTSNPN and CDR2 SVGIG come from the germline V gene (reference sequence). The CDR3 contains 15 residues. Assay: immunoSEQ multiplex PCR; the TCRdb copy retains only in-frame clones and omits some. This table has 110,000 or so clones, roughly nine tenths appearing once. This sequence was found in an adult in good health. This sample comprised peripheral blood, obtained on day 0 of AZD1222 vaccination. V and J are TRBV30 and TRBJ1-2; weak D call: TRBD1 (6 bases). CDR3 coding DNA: TGTGCCTGGAACAGAGACAGGACTACTAACTATGGCTACACCTTC. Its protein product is CAWNRDRTTNYGYTF.